The 14 T cell receptor beta chains listed next were all sequenced from one sample in a study of shared clonotypes between healthy human individuals. Profiling relied on immunoSEQ multiplex PCR, and the TCRdb table lists in-frame clones only, not all of them. The profile shows some 510,000 clones, 70% to 80% of them singletons. Sequencing was done on a sample of PBMCs. The receptor set was obtained from a woman aged 40-49 years in good health. Some clones in this sample may be carry-over from other donors' samples.

This clone has just one count. The V and J genes are TRBV2 and TRBJ1-1; D uncertain. Germline CDR1 and CDR2: SNHLY and FYNNEI. Trimming took off 5 bases at V and 11 bases at J, with 18 bases between the two ends. The CDR3 sequence is 13 residues long. The chain's CDR3 is CASSPTVSRAAFF. The CDR3 bases are TGTGCCAGCAGTCCCACCGTCTCGCGGGCCGCTTTCTTT.

This clone was observed many times. This chain joins TRBV15 and TRBJ2-7, with D uncertain. Germline CDR1 is LNHNV and CDR2 is YYDKDF (reference sequence). The CDR3 has 15 residues. V gave up 1 base and J gave up 2 bases, with 12 bases separating them. CDR3 DNA sequence: TGTGCCACCAGCAGAGCGCGAGACATCCCCTACGAGCAGTACTTC. Protein: CATSRARDIPYEQYF.

A few counts support this clone. The V gene is TRBV30, the J gene TRBJ1-1; TRBD1 matches at 8 bases. V shed 3 bases, J shed 2 bases, and the junction held 11 bases outside the gene matches. The length of the CDR3 is 16 residues. The V gene's germline CDR1 is GTSNPN and CDR2 SVGIG (reference sequence). In DNA form, the CDR3 reads TGTGCCTGGAGGAGGCGCCGGACAGGGTTCAACACTGAAGCTTTCTTT. It encodes CAWRRRRTGFNTEAFF.

This chain uses TRBV18 with TRBJ1-1; D possibly corresponds to TRBD1 (6 bases). V dropped 4 bases and J dropped 4 bases, with 25 bases sitting between them. This CDR3 spans 18 amino acids. CDR1 and CDR2 (germline): KGHSH, LQKENI. The CDR3 DNA reads as TGTGCCAGCTCACGACGACTCAATTCACAGGGATTTAGCACTGAAGCTTTCTTT. It yields the protein CASSRRLNSQGFSTEAFF.

The rearrangement uses TRBV28 and TRBJ2-7, with 10 bases matching TRBD1. From germline, CDR1 is MDHEN and CDR2 SYDVKM. Trimming took 5 bases from V and 5 from J; bases not matched to a gene: 12. The CDR3 extends over 16 amino acids. The CDR3 spells CASSGGPGQGTDEQYF. The DNA for the CDR3 is TGTGCCAGCAGTGGGGGGCCGGGACAGGGGACAGACGAGCAGTACTTC.

V and J are TRBV5-1 and TRBJ2-5, with D possibly being TRBD1 (6 bases). Germline lookup yields CDR1 SGHRS and CDR2 YFSETQ. Trimming removed 4 bases from V and 5 bases from J, with 18 bases in between. The CDR3 extends over 15 amino acids. DNA of the CDR3: TGCGCCAGCAGCACCACCGGGACACCGGAGGAGACCCAGTACTTC. This gives the protein CASSTTGTPEETQYF.

This clone was picked up a small number of times. V gene TRBV6-6 combines with J gene TRBJ1-1; tentative D call: TRBD1 (6 bases). CDR3 size: 14 residues. Germline V gives CDR1 MNHNY, CDR2 SVGAGI (reference sequence). V was clipped by 3 bases and J by 3 bases, with 11 bases between them. The CDR3 coding sequence is TGTGCCAGCAGTTATAACAGGGCCGACACTGAAGCTTTCTTT. Its protein product is CASSYNRADTEAFF.

V usage is TRBV30 and J usage is TRBJ2-2; possible D gene TRBD2, 6 bases. The CDR3 consists of 16 residues. Trimming stripped 0 bases from V and 1 base from J, with 12 bases between. Per germline, CDR1 GTSNPN and CDR2 SVGIG (reference sequence). The CDR3 coding sequence is TGTGCCTGGAGTGTAGCGGGTCTGGGGAACACCGGGGAGCTGTTTTTT. Protein: CAWSVAGLGNTGELFF.

The V and J genes are TRBV5-5 and TRBJ1-1; 10 bases are a match to TRBD1. V lost 4 bases, J lost 5 bases, and 11 bases stayed unmatched. Germline CDR1 is SGHKS and CDR2 is YYEKEE (reference sequence). CDR3 length equals 16 residues. The CDR3 DNA follows: TGTGCCAGCAGCCGAGTCCCGACAGGGGGCGCGACTGAAGCTTTCTTT. Translated: CASSRVPTGGATEAFF.

This clone was counted only a few times. The J gene is TRBJ2-1, the V gene TRBV6-1, with D possibly matching TRBD2 (5 bases). The V end lost 2 bases, the J end lost 9 bases, and 17 bases lay between the germline ends. The germline V gene encodes CDR1 MNHNS and CDR2 SASEGT. There are 15 residues in the CDR3. CDR3 in amino acids: CASSEKAGSNTEQFF. The CDR3 region has the DNA TGTGCCAGCAGTGAAAAGGCGGGCTCTAATACTGAGCAGTTCTTC.

This clone showed up just once. The chain joins TRBV7-3 to TRBJ2-5, with TRBD1 as a possible D gene (6 bases). V was cut by 5 bases and J by 3 bases, with 16 bases left in between. Per germline, CDR1 SGHTA and CDR2 FQGTGA. The CDR3 is 15 amino acids. The CDR3 nucleotides are TGTGCCAGCAGCAAAACAGGGTCGGAGGAAGAGACCCAGTACTTC. Protein sequence: CASSKTGSEEETQYF.

This clone was recorded once. This sequence joins TRBV1 and TRBJ1-4; no check of the table's D call, TRBD1, against the DNA was made. TRBV1 is an annotated pseudogene. The CDR3 extends over 17 amino acids. Here the CDR3 DNA reads TGCACCAGCAGCCAAGATCGGCCGACAGAGACTAATGAAAAACTGTTTTTT. Its translation is CTSSQDRPTETNEKLFF.

This chain links TRBV28 with TRBJ2-3; D possibly matches TRBD1 or TRBD2 (6 bases each). This CDR3 is 15 amino acids long. Germline lookup yields CDR1 MDHEN and CDR2 SYDVKM. V was pared by 5 bases and J by 2 bases, with 14 bases between. Written as DNA, the CDR3 is TGTGCCAGCAGTAAAATAAGGGGGGCCACAGATACGCAGTATTTT. Residues: CASSKIRGATDTQYF.

This clone showed up many times. The rearrangement joins TRBV12-2 to TRBJ1-5. TRBV12-2 is shown as a pseudogene. The CDR3 is 15 residues long. CDR3 sequence reads: CATGNVKLYNQPQHF. CDR3 coding DNA: TGTGCAACGGGGAATGTCAAATTGTACAATCAGCCCCAGCATTTT.